This T cell receptor beta chain was sequenced in a study of blood T cells in healthy people across ages. At the level of the study: Capture via template switching afforded approximately one barcoded beta molecule per two T cells.

A word on this clonotype: Its specificity is not known.

The study's findings and limits: Underestimates were what the diversity estimates from one million T cells were considered to be.

Combining a sample-barcoded 5' primer with a J-beta primer mix, a second PCR ran for roughly 7 to 12 cycles. There were at least 3 million CDR3-containing paired-end reads obtained from each sample. TCRdb used MiXCR to reprocess the 5' RACE reads, holding one entry per CDR3 protein. The table shows about 700,000 distinct CDR3 sequences, with about a third occurring only once. V was pared by 5 bases and J by 6 bases, with 15 bases between. The CDR3 has 14 residues. The chain employs TRBV12-3 or TRBV12-4 and TRBJ2-3; D perhaps matches TRBD2 (5 bases). The sample taken for sequencing was blood. This sequence originates from a woman older than 75 in good health. This chain's CDR3 is CASSPGPPGDTQYF. DNA of the CDR3: TGTGCCAGCAGTCCGGGTCCTCCGGGGGATACGCAGTATTTT.